A single sample is the source of the 14 T cell receptor beta chains below, sequenced in a study of blood T cell repertoires in COVID-19. Clones were read by immunoSEQ multiplex PCR, and TCRdb kept only the in-frame ones, dropping some. Of a few hundred thousand clones listed, roughly 87% are singletons. The sample consisted of peripheral blood. The receptors were gathered from a man between 18 and 29 years old with active or convalescent COVID-19.

This rearrangement joins TRBV3-1 (or the pseudogene TRBV3-2) to TRBJ2-1; 12 bases are shared with TRBD1. This CDR3 region has 15 residues. The germline V gene encodes CDR1 LGHDT and CDR2 YNNKEL (reference sequence). With V trimmed by 5 bases and J by 10 bases, 9 bases remained unmatched. CDR3 nucleotides: TGTGCCAGCAGCACCCGGGACAGGGGGCGCGGGGAGCAGTTCTTC. Amino acids: CASSTRDRGRGEQFF.

This chain links TRBV27 with TRBJ2-2; TRBD1 matches 8 bases. This CDR3 has 13 amino acids. V lost 10 bases and J lost 7; bases outside the gene matches: 8. Germline assignment: CDR1 MNHEY and CDR2 SMNVEV (reference sequence). The DNA of the CDR3 is TGTGCCACCCAAAAACAGGGGGTCGGGGAGCTGTTTTTT. Protein: CATQKQGVGELFF.

The chain employs TRBV12-5 and TRBJ1-1, with D unclear. Trimming took 4 bases from V and 0 from J, leaving 9 bases between them. Germline CDR1 is LGHNT and CDR2 is FRNRAP. CDR3 length equals 14 residues. The DNA for the CDR3 is TGTGCTAGTGGTTCGCGGCGGATGAACACTGAAGCTTTCTTT. Protein product: CASGSRRMNTEAFF.

The chain recombines TRBV6-2 or TRBV6-3 with TRBJ2-5; D is uncertain. Trimming stripped 3 bases from V and 5 bases from J, with 10 bases between. Germline CDR1 reads MNHEY; CDR2 reads SVGEGT. The CDR3 is 13 amino acids. The CDR3 DNA follows: TGTGCCAGCAGTTATAACGAGTGGGAGACCCAGTACTTC. Its translation: CASSYNEWETQYF.

This chain joins TRBV5-1 and TRBJ2-2, with 7 bases fitting TRBD1. CDR1 SGHRS and CDR2 YFSETQ come from the germline V gene. The CDR3 is 14 residues long. J lost 2 bases, V lost 5 bases, and 3 bases had no gene match. In nucleotides, the CDR3 is TGCGCCAGCAGGTGGGACAGTAACACCGGGGAGCTGTTTTTT. It codes for CASRWDSNTGELFF.

The CDR3 sequence is CASSQAATRTSGFPYEQYF. The CDR3 coding sequence is TGCGCCAGCAGCCAAGCAGCCACGCGAACTAGCGGGTTTCCCTACGAGCAGTACTTC. This chain links TRBV4-1 with TRBJ2-7, with 9 bases aligning to TRBD2. Trimming took 1 base from V and 2 from J; bases not matched to a gene: 15. Germline V gene lookup returns CDR1 MGHRA and CDR2 YSYEKL. The CDR3 covers 19 residues.

The chain uses TRBV4-1 and TRBJ2-5; TRBD2 might be the D (6 bases). This CDR3 has 15 residues. Trimming took 3 bases from V and 3 from J, leaving 14 bases between them. Germline lookup yields CDR1 MGHRA and CDR2 YSYEKL. CDR3 amino acids: CASSHLGGGEETQYF. CDR3 nucleotide sequence: TGCGCCAGCAGCCACTTGGGGGGTGGGGAAGAGACCCAGTACTTC.

J is TRBJ2-1 and V is TRBV10-2; the D gene is possibly TRBD2 (6 bases). The V gene's germline CDR1 is WSHSY and CDR2 SAAADI. Trimming stripped 6 bases from V and 8 bases from J, with 20 bases between. The CDR3 sequence is 15 residues long. This CDR3 reads CASRDQRAIGDEQFF. The CDR3, as DNA: TGCGCCAGCAGAGACCAGCGGGCGATAGGGGATGAGCAGTTCTTC.

This clone was detected once. The chain links TRBV6-2 or TRBV6-3 to TRBJ2-4; D may be TRBD1 (6 bases). The CDR3 totals 18 residues. Trimming took off 2 bases at V and 1 base at J, with 18 bases between the two ends. Looked up from germline, CDR1 is MNHEY and CDR2 is SVGEGT. The CDR3 here is CASSYPVPSQGAKNIQYF. For the CDR3, the DNA is TGTGCCAGCAGTTACCCCGTCCCCTCGCAGGGGGCCAAAAACATTCAGTACTTC.

V is TRBV6-6 and J is TRBJ2-3; the match to TRBD2 covers 7 bases. This CDR3 has 14 residues. CDR1 and CDR2 from the germline V gene are MNHNY and SVGAGI (reference sequence). V trimming: 8 bases; J trimming: 7 bases; junction bases outside the gene matches: 12. The CDR3 coding sequence is TGTGCCAGCGGGACTGGCGGGGGAGAATATACGCAGTATTTT. This gives the protein CASGTGGGEYTQYF.

The genes are TRBV21-1 and TRBJ2-1; whether TRBD1, the table's D call, matches the DNA was not checked. TRBV21-1 is shown as a pseudogene. The CDR3 extends over 14 amino acids. CDR3 sequence reads: CARERQGRSNEQFF. The CDR3 coding sequence is TGTGCCAGGGAAAGACAGGGACGAAGCAATGAGCAGTTCTTC.

The gene calls are TRBV2 and TRBJ2-6, with D unclear. The germline V gene encodes CDR1 SNHLY and CDR2 FYNNEI. Trimming pared 4 bases from V and 2 bases from J, leaving 9 bases between. This CDR3 has 15 residues. The CDR3 is CASSVALAGANVLTF. The DNA of the CDR3 is TGTGCCAGCAGTGTCGCGTTAGCTGGGGCCAACGTCCTGACTTTC.

This chain uses TRBV11-2 with TRBJ1-6; D ambiguous. Germline assignment: CDR1 SGHAT and CDR2 FQNNGV. The V and J ends lost 1 base and 0 bases respectively, with 7 bases between them. This CDR3 comprises 16 residues. CDR3: CASSLGLRSYNSPLHF. As DNA, the CDR3 is TGTGCCAGCAGCTTAGGGCTTCGCTCCTATAATTCACCCCTCCACTTT.

This chain uses TRBV5-4 with TRBJ2-7, with D perhaps matching TRBD2 (6 bases). With 3 bases removed from V and 6 bases from J, the gap between germline ends came to 13 bases. The germline CDR1 and CDR2 sequences are SGHNT and YYREEE (reference sequence). CDR3 size: 13 residues. This CDR3 reads CASSSRDSREQYF. Written as DNA, the CDR3 is TGTGCCAGCAGCTCCCGGGACTCTCGCGAGCAGTACTTC.